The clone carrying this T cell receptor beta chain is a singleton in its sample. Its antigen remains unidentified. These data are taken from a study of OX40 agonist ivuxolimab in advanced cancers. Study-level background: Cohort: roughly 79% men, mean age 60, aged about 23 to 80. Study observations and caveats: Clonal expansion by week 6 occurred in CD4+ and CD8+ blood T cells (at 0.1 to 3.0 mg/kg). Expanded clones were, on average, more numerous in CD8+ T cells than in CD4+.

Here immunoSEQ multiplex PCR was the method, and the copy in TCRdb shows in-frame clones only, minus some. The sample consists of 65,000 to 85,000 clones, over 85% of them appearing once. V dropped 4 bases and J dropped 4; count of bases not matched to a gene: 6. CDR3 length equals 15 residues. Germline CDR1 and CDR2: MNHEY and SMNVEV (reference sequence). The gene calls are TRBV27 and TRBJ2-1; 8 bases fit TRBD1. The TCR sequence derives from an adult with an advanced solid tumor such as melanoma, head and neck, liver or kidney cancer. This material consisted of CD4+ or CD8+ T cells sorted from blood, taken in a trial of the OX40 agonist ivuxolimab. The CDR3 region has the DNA TGTGCCAGCAGTTCCCGGGACAGGCTATACAATGAGCAGTTCTTC. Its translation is CASSSRDRLYNEQFF.